These 28 T cell receptor beta chains were sequenced from one sample in a study of cytomegalovirus exposure and HLA in healthy donors. The PCR contained 60 Vbeta and 13 Jbeta primers. Sequencing used immunoSEQ multiplex PCR; TCRdb keeps in-frame clones, though not all of them. Among approximately 70,000 clones listed, 55% to 75% were seen once. The specimen was PBMCs. These receptors originate from a woman in her thirties or forties in good health and CMV-seropositive.

J is TRBJ1-2 and V is TRBV27; TRBD1 aligns across 8 bases. V shed 5 bases, J shed 1 base, and the junction held 6 bases outside the gene matches. The germline gives CDR1 MNHEY, CDR2 SMNVEV (reference sequence). CDR3 length: 15 residues. CDR3 nucleotide sequence: TGTGCCAGCAGTCCCCGGACAGGGCTTAACTATGGCTACACCTTC. The encoded protein is CASSPRTGLNYGYTF.

The chain links TRBV7-2 to TRBJ1-5, with 8 bases aligning to TRBD1. Germline CDR1 reads SGHTA; CDR2 reads FQGNSA. Trimming took 4 bases from V and 4 from J; bases not matched to a gene: 6. CDR3 length equals 15 residues. The DNA for the CDR3 is TGTGCCAGCAGCTGGACCAGGGGGCTGAATCAGCCCCAGCATTTT. Translating it yields CASSWTRGLNQPQHF. Combining the CDR3 with reference TRBV7-2 and TRBJ1-5 gives the whole variable domain GAGVSQSPSNKVTEKGKDVELRCDPISGHTALYWYRQSLGQGLEFLIYFQGNSAPDKSGLPSDRFSAERTGGSVSTLTIQRTQQEDSAVYLCASSWTRGLNQPQHFGDGTRLSIL.

V usage is TRBV6-1 and J usage is TRBJ1-2; D is undetermined. Deletions cut 2 bases from V and 4 bases from J, with 17 bases between. This CDR3 contains 16 residues. Germline V lookup: CDR1 MNHNS, CDR2 SASEGT. The CDR3 reads CASSERSGSQSYGYTF. The DNA of the CDR3 is TGTGCCAGCAGTGAAAGGAGTGGGAGCCAGAGCTATGGCTACACCTTC.

The chain combines TRBV7-2 with TRBJ1-6; D is uncertain. Germline values: CDR1 SGHTA, CDR2 FQGNSA. The CDR3 spans 15 residues. V gave up 1 base and J gave up 7 bases, with 11 bases separating them. Written as DNA, the CDR3 is TGTGCCAGCAGCTTAGAAAGTGGTGCGAATTCACCCCTCCACTTT. Amino acid sequence: CASSLESGANSPLHF.

The rearrangement uses TRBV27 and TRBJ2-7; TRBD1 matches at 8 bases. The CDR3 sequence is 15 residues long. Trimming cost V 3 bases and J 4 bases; bases outside gene matches: 8. The germline CDR1 and CDR2 sequences are MNHEY and SMNVEV (reference sequence). The CDR3: CASSFRTGYTYEQYF. DNA for the CDR3: TGTGCCAGCAGTTTTAGGACAGGGTATACTTACGAGCAGTACTTC.

Here the CDR3 reads CASSPFSSSNTGELFF. The CDR3 DNA follows: TGTGCCAGCTCACCGTTCTCCAGTTCGAACACCGGGGAGCTGTTTTTT. This sequence joins TRBV18 and TRBJ2-2; D remains unclear. Germline V gene sequence: CDR1 KGHSH, CDR2 LQKENI. Trimming pared 3 bases from V and 0 bases from J, leaving 11 bases between. CDR3 length: 16 amino acids.

This clone appeared a single time. V and J are TRBV5-1 and TRBJ1-2, with 7 positions matching TRBD1. Germline CDR1 reads SGHRS; CDR2 reads YFSETQ. The J segment lost 5 bases and the V segment lost 1 base, leaving 8 bases of the junction unmatched. The CDR3 runs to 15 residues. The DNA of the CDR3 is TGCGCCAGCAGCTTGTCGGGACAGAGTACTTATGGCTACACCTTC. It is translated as CASSLSGQSTYGYTF.

V gene TRBV30 combines with J gene TRBJ1-1; D not certain. Trimming removed 3 bases at V and 3 bases at J, with 11 bases between. The CDR3 consists of 13 residues. Germline V lookup: CDR1 GTSNPN, CDR2 SVGIG (reference sequence). The CDR3 DNA reads as TGTGCCTGGAGCGCCGAAAGCGACACTGAAGCTTTCTTT. Protein: CAWSAESDTEAFF.

This rearrangement joins TRBV6-5 to TRBJ1-2; D perhaps matches TRBD1 (6 bases). This CDR3 is built from 14 residues. Trimming pared 6 bases from V and 6 bases from J, leaving 17 bases between. Germline CDR1 is MNHEY and CDR2 is SVGAGI. This chain's CDR3 is CASSYTGILDGYTF. The CDR3 DNA reads as TGTGCCAGCAGCTACACAGGGATTTTGGATGGCTACACCTTC.

This clone has a handful of counts. The chain combines TRBV6-1 with TRBJ1-5; D not certain. V was pared by 11 bases and J by 7 bases, with 15 bases between. Germline-derived CDR1 and CDR2 are MNHNS and SASEGT. The CDR3 sequence is 12 residues long. CDR3 residues: CAVSRAQQPQHF. As DNA, the CDR3 is TGTGCCGTATCGAGGGCCCAACAGCCCCAGCATTTT.

The V call is TRBV6-6, the J call TRBJ1-2; weak D call: TRBD1 (5 bases). Germline V CDR1 and CDR2: MNHNY, SVGAGI (reference sequence). This CDR3 contains 13 residues. Trimming took 5 bases from V and 8 from J, leaving 15 bases between them. DNA of the CDR3: TGTGCCAGCAGTGGGCTGCAGGGCGGAGGCTACACCTTC. Protein sequence: CASSGLQGGGYTF.

This clone occurred once. The V gene is TRBV7-2, the J gene TRBJ2-7; 12 positions agree with TRBD2. CDR1 and CDR2 from the germline V gene are SGHTA and FQGNSA. The V segment lost 2 bases and the J segment 3 bases; nucleotides outside the gene matches: 11. This CDR3 region has 18 residues. The CDR3 DNA follows: TGTGCCAGCAGCTTATACGGAACGCCGGGACTAGCGGGCTACGAGCAGTACTTC. Protein sequence: CASSLYGTPGLAGYEQYF.

The chain uses TRBV5-4 and TRBJ2-5, with 12 bases fitting TRBD2. The CDR3 covers 16 residues. Unmatched junction bases numbered 8, after V lost 4 bases and J lost 4 bases. Germline V gives CDR1 SGHNT, CDR2 YYREEE (reference sequence). CDR3 sequence (DNA): TGTGCCAGCAGCAAGACTAGCGGGGGACGGGGAGAGACCCAGTACTTC. It is translated as CASSKTSGGRGETQYF. Variable domain in full (rest from reference TRBV5-4 and TRBJ2-5): ETGVTQSPTHLIKTRGQQVTLRCSSQSGHNTVSWYQQALGQGPQFIFQYYREEENGRGNFPPRFSGLQFPNYSSELNVNALELDDSALYLCASSKTSGGRGETQYFGPGTRLLVL.

This chain connects TRBV18 to TRBJ1-1, with D hard to call. Germline-derived CDR1 and CDR2 are KGHSH and LQKENI. The V and J ends lost 5 bases and 4 bases respectively, with 11 bases between them. The CDR3 is 13 residues long. This chain's CDR3 is CASSTTELTEAFF. CDR3 coding DNA: TGTGCCAGCTCAACCACAGAGCTCACTGAAGCTTTCTTT.

CDR3 sequence reads: CASSLQGANYGYTF. Here the CDR3 DNA reads TGTGCCAGCAGTCTACAGGGGGCTAACTATGGCTACACCTTC. The V call is TRBV6-5, the J call TRBJ1-2, with 8 bases matching TRBD1. Trimming at V came to 5 bases and at J to 0 bases, leaving 2 bases not matched to a gene. The CDR3 runs to 14 residues. Germline V lookup: CDR1 MNHEY, CDR2 SVGAGI.

The chain is built from TRBV6-5 and TRBJ1-2, with 7 nucleotides matching TRBD1. V shed 0 bases, J shed 4 bases, and the junction held 2 bases outside the gene matches. From germline, CDR1 is MNHEY and CDR2 SVGAGI. There are 14 residues in the CDR3. The CDR3 reads CASSYSRDSYGYTF. The CDR3 region has the DNA TGTGCCAGCAGTTACTCGAGGGACAGCTATGGCTACACCTTC.

This clone was recorded once. This chain joins TRBV5-4 and TRBJ2-3; the match to TRBD2 covers 9 bases. The CDR3 covers 13 residues. J lost 9 bases, V lost 4 bases, and 6 bases had no gene match. CDR1 is SGHNT, CDR2 YYREEE, per germline (reference sequence). CDR3 sequence (DNA): TGTGCCAGCAGCGCGGGGCGGGGGGGCACGCAGTATTTT. Translated, it gives CASSAGRGGTQYF.

The chain employs TRBV5-1 and TRBJ2-1, with D perhaps matching TRBD2 (5 bases). The CDR3 runs to 14 residues. Trimming removed 4 bases at V and 8 bases at J, with 16 bases between. The germline V gene encodes CDR1 SGHRS and CDR2 YFSETQ. The CDR3 coding sequence is TGCGCCAGCAGCCCCCTCGCTGTCGGGGATGAGCAGTTCTTC. Its translation: CASSPLAVGDEQFF.

This chain connects TRBV7-9 to TRBJ2-1; D gene uncertain. Looked up from germline, CDR1 is SEHNR and CDR2 is FQNEAQ (reference sequence). The CDR3 runs 12 residues. V lost 2 bases to trimming and J lost 9 bases, with 8 bases between them. Here the CDR3 DNA reads TGTGCCAGCAGCTTACTAGAAGGTGAGCAGTTCTTC. This encodes CASSLLEGEQFF.

The chain recombines TRBV10-2 with TRBJ2-1; D gene unclear. Trimming removed 10 bases from V and 6 bases from J, with 13 bases in between. This CDR3 spans 12 amino acids. CDR1 is WSHSY and CDR2 is SAAADI in the germline V gene. The DNA of the CDR3 is TGCGCCACGGAGAACCCCACCAATGAGCAGTTCTTC. This codes for CATENPTNEQFF.

The chain carries TRBV5-1 and TRBJ2-7; possible D gene TRBD2, 5 bases. Per the germline V gene, CDR1 is SGHRS and CDR2 is YFSETQ. The CDR3 has 15 amino acids. Trimming pared 4 bases from V and 1 base from J, leaving 15 bases between. The CDR3 coding sequence is TGCGCCAGCAGCGTGTCCGGACGGGAATCCTACGAGCAGTACTTC. It is translated as CASSVSGRESYEQYF.

The CDR3 here is CASIYQSTQAFF. The CDR3 DNA follows: TGTGCCAGCATTTATCAAAGTACCCAGGCTTTCTTT. This chain connects TRBV2 to TRBJ1-1; no reliable D call. Trimming pared 7 bases from V and 11 bases from J, leaving 17 bases between. The CDR3 spans 12 residues. The germline V gene encodes CDR1 SNHLY and CDR2 FYNNEI. The variable domain in full, completed from reference TRBV2 and TRBJ1-1, reads EPEVTQTPSHQVTQMGQEVILRCVPISNHLYFYWYRQILGQKVEFLVSFYNNEISEKSEIFDDQFSVERPDGSNFTLKIRSTKLEDSAMYFCASIYQSTQAFFGQGTRLTVV.

The chain employs TRBV13 and TRBJ2-3; no firm D call. This CDR3 spans 13 amino acids. Germline CDR1 PRHDT, CDR2 FYEKMQ (reference sequence). V lost 4 bases and J lost 3, with 8 bases in between. The CDR3 sequence: CASSYGETDTQYF. The CDR3 DNA is TGTGCCAGCAGCTACGGAGAGACAGATACGCAGTATTTT.

This chain uses TRBV5-1 with TRBJ1-1; 8 bases align to TRBD1. Germline loops: CDR1 SGHRS, CDR2 YFSETQ. This CDR3 comprises 15 residues. V shed 5 bases, J shed 0 bases, and the junction held 6 bases outside the gene matches. The CDR3 spells CASRSTGAVNTEAFF. In DNA, the CDR3 is TGCGCCAGCAGGTCGACAGGGGCGGTGAACACTGAAGCTTTCTTT.

The chain is built from TRBV27 and TRBJ2-3; 11 bases line up with TRBD1. The CDR3 extends over 15 amino acids. Germline CDR1 MNHEY, CDR2 SMNVEV (reference sequence). V was pared by 10 bases and J by 1 base, with 7 bases of the junction left unmatched. The DNA of the CDR3 is TGTGCCATCGGACAGGGGGCAGCCGGCACAGATACGCAGTATTTT. Amino acid sequence: CAIGQGAAGTDTQYF.

This rearrangement joins TRBV9 to TRBJ1-5, with unresolved D. The germline gives CDR1 SGDLS, CDR2 YYNGEE. Trimming pared 4 bases from V and 7 bases from J, leaving 12 bases between. The CDR3 contains 13 residues. In nucleotides, the CDR3 is TGTGCCAGCAGCTTGGGCGAAAGGCAGCCCCAGCATTTT. The encoded protein is CASSLGERQPQHF.

There are a few counts of this clone. The rearrangement links TRBV5-4 to TRBJ2-3, with 7 bases that match TRBD2. The junction had 8 bases not matched to a gene; V was cut back by 2 bases and J by 2 bases. In germline, CDR1 is SGHNT, CDR2 YYREEE (reference sequence). The CDR3 has 16 amino acids. The CDR3 nucleotides are TGTGCCAGCAGCTTACGACTGAGCGGGGACACAGATACGCAGTATTTT. Translating gives CASSLRLSGDTDTQYF.

V gene TRBV9 combines with J gene TRBJ2-3; D ambiguous. Germline CDR1 is SGDLS and CDR2 is YYNGEE. V was clipped by 4 bases and J by 3 bases, with 12 bases between them. The CDR3 has 14 amino acids. This CDR3 reads CASSPPASTDTQYF. The CDR3 nucleotides are TGTGCCAGCAGCCCCCCTGCGAGTACAGATACGCAGTATTTT.